The source of this T cell receptor beta chain is a study of blood T cell repertoires in COVID-19. TCRdb's copy holds only in-frame clones and misses some; the assay was immunoSEQ multiplex PCR. Of over 40,000 clones in the sample, roughly 84% are singletons; the top ten hold about 4.1%. The origin of this receptor is an older man with active COVID-19. Material: peripheral blood.

The CDR3 sequence is CASSLKQGAVKQPQHF. CDR3 nucleotide sequence: TGTGCCAGCAGCTTAAAACAGGGGGCGGTCAAGCAGCCCCAGCATTTT. V usage is TRBV7-8 and J usage is TRBJ1-5; 9 bases fit TRBD1. V dropped 2 bases and J dropped 7; count of bases not matched to a gene: 9. The CDR3 is 16 residues long. Germline values: CDR1 SGHVS, CDR2 FQNEAQ.